This T cell receptor beta chain was obtained from a study of chemoradiotherapy in HPV16-positive cancers. Repertoires were generated with immunoSEQ multiplex PCR, while TCRdb's copy carries only in-frame clones and drops some. The profile shows some 1,300 clones, around 82% of them singletons. The CDR3 covers 13 residues. Per germline, CDR1 LNHDA and CDR2 SQIVND (reference sequence). The ends were cut back, 0 bases at V and 4 bases at J, with 6 bases in the middle. Samples were taken several times over chemoradiotherapy. Whole-study findings and limits: HPV-responsive T-cell expansion during chemoradiotherapy was linked to improved recurrence-free survival in HPV16-positive patients. During treatment, candidate HPV-specific clones and E7-related motifs expanded in tumor.

This clone was recorded a few times. Its matching antigen is unknown. This specimen was tumor tissue, taken from a patient who underwent chemoradiotherapy. The rearrangement uses TRBV19 and TRBJ1-1; a weak D match, TRBD1 (5 bases). The TCR comes from a human donor with HPV-associated anogenital cancer. CDR3: CASSIDGGTEAFF. CDR3 nucleotides: TGTGCCAGTAGTATAGATGGGGGCACTGAAGCTTTCTTT.